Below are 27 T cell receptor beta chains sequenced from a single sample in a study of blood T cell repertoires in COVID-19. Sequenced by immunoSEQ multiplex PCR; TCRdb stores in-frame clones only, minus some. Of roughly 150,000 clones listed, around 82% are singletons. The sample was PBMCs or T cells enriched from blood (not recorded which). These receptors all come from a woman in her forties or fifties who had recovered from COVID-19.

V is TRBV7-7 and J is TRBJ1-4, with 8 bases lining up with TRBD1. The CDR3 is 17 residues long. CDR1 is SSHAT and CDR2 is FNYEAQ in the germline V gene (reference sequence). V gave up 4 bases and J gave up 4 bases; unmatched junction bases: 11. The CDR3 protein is CASSSEYRDRYNEKLFF. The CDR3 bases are TGTGCCAGCAGCTCCGAATACCGGGACAGGTATAATGAAAAACTGTTTTTT.

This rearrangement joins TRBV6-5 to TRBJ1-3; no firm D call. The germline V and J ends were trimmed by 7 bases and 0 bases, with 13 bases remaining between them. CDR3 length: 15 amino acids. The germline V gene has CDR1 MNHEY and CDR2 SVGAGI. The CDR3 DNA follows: TGTGCCAGCATTATTGAGATTGCCTCTGGAAACACCATATATTTT. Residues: CASIIEIASGNTIYF.

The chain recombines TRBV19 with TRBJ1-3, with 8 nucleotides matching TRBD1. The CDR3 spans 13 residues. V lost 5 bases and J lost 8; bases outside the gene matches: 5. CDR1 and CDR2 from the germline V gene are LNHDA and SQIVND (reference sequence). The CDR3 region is CASSLQQGDTIYF. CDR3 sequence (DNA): TGTGCCAGTAGTCTCCAACAGGGGGACACCATATATTTT.

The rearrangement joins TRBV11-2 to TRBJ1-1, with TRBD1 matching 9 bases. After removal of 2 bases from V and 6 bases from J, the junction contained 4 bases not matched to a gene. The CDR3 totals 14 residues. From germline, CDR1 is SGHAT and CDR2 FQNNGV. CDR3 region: CASSLWTGVPEAFF. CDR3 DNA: TGTGCCAGCAGCTTATGGACAGGGGTCCCTGAAGCTTTCTTT.

The CDR3 reads CASSSLDSIRTGELFF. CDR3 bases: TGTGCCAGCAGCTCCTTAGACAGTATTAGGACCGGGGAGCTGTTTTTT. The chain joins TRBV7-6 to TRBJ2-2; a possible D gene is TRBD1 (5 bases). The length of the CDR3 is 16 residues. Trimming shortened V by 4 bases and J by 5 bases, and 17 bases separated the two germline ends. The germline V gene encodes CDR1 SGHVS and CDR2 FNYEAQ.

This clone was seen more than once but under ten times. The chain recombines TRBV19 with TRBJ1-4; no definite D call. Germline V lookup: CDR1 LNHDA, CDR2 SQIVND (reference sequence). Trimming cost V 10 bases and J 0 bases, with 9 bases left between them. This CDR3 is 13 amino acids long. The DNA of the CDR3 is TGTGCCACCATCGGGGCAACTAATGAAAAACTGTTTTTT. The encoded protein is CATIGATNEKLFF.

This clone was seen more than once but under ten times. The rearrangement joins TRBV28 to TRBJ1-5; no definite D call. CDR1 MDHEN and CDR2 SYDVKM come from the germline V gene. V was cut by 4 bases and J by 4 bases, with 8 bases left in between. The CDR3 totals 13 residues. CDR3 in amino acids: CASSWSGNQPQHF. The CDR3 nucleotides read TGTGCCAGCAGTTGGTCCGGGAATCAGCCCCAGCATTTT.

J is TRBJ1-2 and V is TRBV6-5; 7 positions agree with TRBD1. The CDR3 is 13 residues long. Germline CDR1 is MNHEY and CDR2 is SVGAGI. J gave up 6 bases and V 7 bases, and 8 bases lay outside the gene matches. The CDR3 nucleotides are TGTGCCAGCATCGAGGGGGCGGGTGATGGCTACACCTTC. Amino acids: CASIEGAGDGYTF.

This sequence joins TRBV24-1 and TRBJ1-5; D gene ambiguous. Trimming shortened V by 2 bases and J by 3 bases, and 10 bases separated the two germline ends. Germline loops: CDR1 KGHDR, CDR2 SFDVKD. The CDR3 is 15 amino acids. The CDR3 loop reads CATSDSSRINQPQHF. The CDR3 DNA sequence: TGTGCCACCAGTGATTCGTCCAGGATCAATCAGCCCCAGCATTTT.

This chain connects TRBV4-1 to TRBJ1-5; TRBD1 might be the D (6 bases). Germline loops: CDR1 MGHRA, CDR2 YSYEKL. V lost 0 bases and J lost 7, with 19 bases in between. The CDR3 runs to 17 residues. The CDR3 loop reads CASSQDEWTVTLQPQHF. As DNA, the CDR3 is TGCGCCAGCAGCCAAGATGAGTGGACAGTCACTTTACAGCCCCAGCATTTT.

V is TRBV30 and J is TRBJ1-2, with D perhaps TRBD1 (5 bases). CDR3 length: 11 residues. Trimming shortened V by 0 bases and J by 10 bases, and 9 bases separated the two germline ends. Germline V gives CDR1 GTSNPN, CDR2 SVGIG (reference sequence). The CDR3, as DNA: TGTGCCTGGAGTGTACAAGGGGACTACACCTTC. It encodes CAWSVQGDYTF.

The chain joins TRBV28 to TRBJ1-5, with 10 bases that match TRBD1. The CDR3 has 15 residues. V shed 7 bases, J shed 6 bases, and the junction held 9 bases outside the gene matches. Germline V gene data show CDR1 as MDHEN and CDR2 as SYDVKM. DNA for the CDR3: TGTGCCAGCAATTTCCCGGGACAGGGGTTTCAGCCCCAGCATTTT. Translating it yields CASNFPGQGFQPQHF.

DNA for the CDR3: TGTGCCAGCAGTCTACACAGGGAGGGAGAGACCCAGTACTTC. Amino acids: CASSLHREGETQYF. The chain has TRBV6-2 or TRBV6-3 and TRBJ2-5, with D possibly being TRBD2 (7 bases). From germline, CDR1 is MNHEY and CDR2 SVGEGT. The length of the CDR3 is 14 residues. V lost 5 bases to trimming and J lost 4 bases, with 14 bases between them.

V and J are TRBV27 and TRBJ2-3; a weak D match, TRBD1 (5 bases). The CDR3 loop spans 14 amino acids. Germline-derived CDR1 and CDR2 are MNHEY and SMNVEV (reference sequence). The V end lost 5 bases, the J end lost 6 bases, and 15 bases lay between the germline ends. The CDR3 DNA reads TGTGCCAGCAGTAAATCAGGGCCGGCGGATACGCAGTATTTT. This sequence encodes CASSKSGPADTQYF.

This CDR3 reads CASSSAGVMTNEKLFF. The DNA of the CDR3 is TGTGCCAGCAGTTCCGCAGGGGTGATGACTAATGAAAAACTGTTTTTT. The chain is built from TRBV28 and TRBJ1-4; possible D gene TRBD1, 6 bases. Trimming took off 4 bases at V and 2 bases at J, with 14 bases between the two ends. The length of the CDR3 is 16 residues. The V gene's germline CDR1 is MDHEN and CDR2 SYDVKM.

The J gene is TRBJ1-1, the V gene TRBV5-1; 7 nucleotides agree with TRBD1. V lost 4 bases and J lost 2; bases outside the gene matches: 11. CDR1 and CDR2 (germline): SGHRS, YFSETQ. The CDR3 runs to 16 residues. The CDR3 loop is CASSLTPGQINTEAFF. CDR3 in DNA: TGCGCCAGCAGCCTTACTCCGGGACAGATTAACACTGAAGCTTTCTTT.

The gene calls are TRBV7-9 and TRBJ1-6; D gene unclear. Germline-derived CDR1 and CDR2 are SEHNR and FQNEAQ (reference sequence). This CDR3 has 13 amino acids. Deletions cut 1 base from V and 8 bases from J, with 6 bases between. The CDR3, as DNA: TGTGCCAGCAGCTTAGAGCTGGATTCACCCCTCCACTTT. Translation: CASSLELDSPLHF.

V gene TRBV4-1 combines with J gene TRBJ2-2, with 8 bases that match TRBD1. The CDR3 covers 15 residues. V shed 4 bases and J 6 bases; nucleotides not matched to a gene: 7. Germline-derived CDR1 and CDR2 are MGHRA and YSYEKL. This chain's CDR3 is CASSPRTQGAGELFF. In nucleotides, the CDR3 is TGCGCCAGCAGCCCGCGGACACAGGGGGCCGGGGAGCTGTTTTTT.

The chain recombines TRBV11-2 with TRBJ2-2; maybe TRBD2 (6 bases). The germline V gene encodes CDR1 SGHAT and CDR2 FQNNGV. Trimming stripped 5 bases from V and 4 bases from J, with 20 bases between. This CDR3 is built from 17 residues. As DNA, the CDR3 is TGTGCCAGCAGCCGCCGGGACTCGGGATGGATCACCGGGGAGCTGTTTTTT. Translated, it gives CASSRRDSGWITGELFF. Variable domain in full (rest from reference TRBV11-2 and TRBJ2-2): EAGVAQSPRYKIIEKRQSVAFWCNPISGHATLYWYQQILGQGPKLLIQFQNNGVVDDSQLPKDRFSAERLKGVDSTLKIQPAKLEDSAVYLCASSRRDSGWITGELFFGEGSRLTVL.

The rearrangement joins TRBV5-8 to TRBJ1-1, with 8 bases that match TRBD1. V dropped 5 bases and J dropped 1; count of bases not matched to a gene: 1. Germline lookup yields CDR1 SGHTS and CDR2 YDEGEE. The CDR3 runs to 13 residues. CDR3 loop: CASRQGGNTEAFF. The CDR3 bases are TGTGCCAGCAGACAGGGGGGGAACACTGAAGCTTTCTTT.

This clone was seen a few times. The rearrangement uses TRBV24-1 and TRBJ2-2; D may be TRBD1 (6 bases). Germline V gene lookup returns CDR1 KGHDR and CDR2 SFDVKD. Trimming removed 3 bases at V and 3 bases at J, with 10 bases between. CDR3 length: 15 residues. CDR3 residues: CATSDQQGHTGELFF. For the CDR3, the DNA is TGTGCCACCAGTGATCAACAGGGACACACCGGGGAGCTGTTTTTT.

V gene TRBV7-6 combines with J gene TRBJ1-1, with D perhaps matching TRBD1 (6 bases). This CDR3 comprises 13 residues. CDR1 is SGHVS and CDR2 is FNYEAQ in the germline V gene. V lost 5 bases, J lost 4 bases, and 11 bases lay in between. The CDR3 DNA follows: TGTGCCAGCAGCACACAGGGCGGCACTGAAGCTTTCTTT. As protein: CASSTQGGTEAFF.

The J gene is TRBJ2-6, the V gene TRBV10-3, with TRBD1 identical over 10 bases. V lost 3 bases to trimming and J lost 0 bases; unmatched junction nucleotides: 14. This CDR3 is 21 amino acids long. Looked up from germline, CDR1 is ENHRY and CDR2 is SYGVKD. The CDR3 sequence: CAISDFALGQGVNSGANVLTF. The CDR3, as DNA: TGTGCCATCAGTGATTTCGCCCTAGGACAGGGGGTTAACTCTGGGGCCAACGTCCTGACTTTC.

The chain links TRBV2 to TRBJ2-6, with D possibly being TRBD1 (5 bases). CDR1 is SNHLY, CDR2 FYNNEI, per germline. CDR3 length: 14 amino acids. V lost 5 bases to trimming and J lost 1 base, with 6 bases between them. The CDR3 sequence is CASSPGSGANVLTF. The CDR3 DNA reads TGTGCCAGCAGTCCAGGGTCTGGGGCCAACGTCCTGACTTTC.

CDR3 sequence: CASSPRGGYEQYV. Here the CDR3 DNA reads TGTGCCAGCTCACCTAGGGGCGGCTACGAGCAGTACGTC. This chain joins TRBV18 and TRBJ2-7, with TRBD1 as a possible D gene (5 bases). The V and J ends lost 3 bases and 3 bases respectively, with 9 bases between them. The CDR3 covers 13 residues. Germline CDR1 reads KGHSH; CDR2 reads LQKENI.

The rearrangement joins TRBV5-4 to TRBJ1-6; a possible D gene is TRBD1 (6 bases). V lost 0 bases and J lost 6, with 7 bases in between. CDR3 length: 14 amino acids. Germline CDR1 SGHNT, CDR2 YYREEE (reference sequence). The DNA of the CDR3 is TGTGCCAGCAGCTTGGGACAGGTTAATTCACCCCTCCACTTT. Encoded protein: CASSLGQVNSPLHF.

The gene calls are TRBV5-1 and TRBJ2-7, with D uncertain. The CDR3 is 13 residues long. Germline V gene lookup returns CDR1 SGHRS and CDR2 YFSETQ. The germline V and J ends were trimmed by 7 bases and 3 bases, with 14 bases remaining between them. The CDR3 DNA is TGCGCCAGCCGAGTCGGTTGCTTCTACGAGCAGTACGTC. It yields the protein CASRVGCFYEQYV.